Described below is a single TCR beta chain sequence and its context. What it recognizes is unknown. The donors were members of the validation cohort comprising about 130 subjects, separate from the roughly 730-subject first cohort. The data belong to a study of cytomegalovirus exposure and HLA in healthy donors. Study results and caveats: According to reports, the classifier identified cytomegalovirus status with high specificity and sensitivity.

Profiling relied on immunoSEQ multiplex PCR, and the TCRdb table lists in-frame clones only, not all of them. The repertoire holds approximately 44,000 clones, with 88% as singletons. The germline CDR1 and CDR2 sequences are LNHDA and SQIVND (reference sequence). This CDR3 is 14 amino acids long. V was cut by 2 bases and J by 0 bases, with 7 bases left in between. V usage is TRBV19 and J usage is TRBJ2-5, with D uncertain. This clonotype was obtained from a woman in her twenties or thirties in good health and CMV-seronegative. The source material was PBMCs. Written as DNA, the CDR3 is TGTGCCAGTAGTATATTGGGCTACCAAGAGACCCAGTACTTC. Translation gives CASSILGYQETQYF.